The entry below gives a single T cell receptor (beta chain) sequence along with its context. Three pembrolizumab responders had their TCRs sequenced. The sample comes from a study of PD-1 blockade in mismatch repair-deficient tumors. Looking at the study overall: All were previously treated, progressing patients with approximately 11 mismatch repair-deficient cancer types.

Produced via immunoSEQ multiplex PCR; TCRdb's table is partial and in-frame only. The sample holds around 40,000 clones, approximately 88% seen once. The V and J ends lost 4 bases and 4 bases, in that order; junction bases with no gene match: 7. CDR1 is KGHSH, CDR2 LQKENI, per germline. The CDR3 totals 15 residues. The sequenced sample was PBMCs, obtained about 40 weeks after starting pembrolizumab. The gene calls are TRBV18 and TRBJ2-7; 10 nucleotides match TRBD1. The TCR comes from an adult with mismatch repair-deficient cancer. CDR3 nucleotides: TGTGCCAGCTCACATCCGGGACAGGGGACATACGAGCAGTACTTC. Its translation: CASSHPGQGTYEQYF.